The rows below give T cell receptor beta chains drawn from one sample of a study of blood T cells in healthy people across ages. In TCRdb, the 5' RACE reads were re-called with MiXCR into one record per CDR3 protein. The sample lists 720,000 or so distinct CDR3 sequences; about 43% were seen once. The specimen was blood. These receptors all come from a man at least 80 years old in good health. The CDR3 runs from the conserved cysteine through the conserved F or W. Fields, in order: clone size, V gene, J gene, D gene, CDR3 DNA, CDR3 protein. The D gene is left open where the match is weak. Expanded clones are given a class, and other clones once, few, many or no size at all.

>NA|TRBV7-2|TRBJ1-1|NA
TGTGCCAGCAGCACAATACGGAGCCAGAGAAGGAACACTGAAGCTTTCTTT
CASSTIRSQRRNTEAFF
>NA|TRBV3-1|TRBJ2-1|TRBD2
TGTGCCAGCAGCCAAGTTATTAGCGGGCCTATCAATGAGCAGTTCTTC
CASSQVISGPINEQFF
>NA|TRBV6-5|TRBJ1-4|NA
TGTGCCAGCAGTGACGTGGGGGGAGAAAAACTGTTTTTT
CASSDVGGEKLFF
>many|TRBV6-1|TRBJ1-1|TRBD1
TGTGCCAGCAGTGCTCTACAGGGGGGAGAAACTGAAGCTTTCTTT
CASSALQGGETEAFF
>NA|TRBV20-1|TRBJ2-7|NA
TGCAGTGCTAGTGGGGGACGGGACGAGCAGTACTTC
CSASGGRDEQYF
>few|TRBV7-2|TRBJ2-1|TRBD2
TGTGCCAGCAGCTTAAGGTCACTAGCGGGAGTCAATGAGCAGTTCTTC
CASSLRSLAGVNEQFF
>few|TRBV5-1|TRBJ2-5|NA
TGCGCCAGCAGCTTCGACCCGGGCAGGGCAGGGGAGACCCAGTACTTC
CASSFDPGRAGETQYF
>few|TRBV10-3|TRBJ2-7|TRBD1
TGTGCCATCAGTGAGTCAGAGGGGGCCCGCTACGAGCAGTACTTC
CAISESEGARYEQYF
>NA|TRBV20-1|TRBJ2-1|TRBD2
TGCAGTGCCCCCGGTTCTAGCGGGAGAGGACCCTACAATGAGCAGTTCTTC
CSAPGSSGRGPYNEQFF
>few|TRBV2|TRBJ1-5|NA
TGTGCCAGCAGCAGGGACTTAGGTAGCAATCAGCCCCAGCATTTT
CASSRDLGSNQPQHF
>few|TRBV20-1|TRBJ2-1|NA
TGCAGTGCTATTGGTCCTTTGGTAGAGCAGTTCTTC
CSAIGPLVEQFF
>few|TRBV10-2|TRBJ2-7|NA
TGCGCCAGCAGGACTAGTGGGAACTACAATGAGCAGTACTTC
CASRTSGNYNEQYF
>NA|TRBV19|TRBJ2-1|TRBD2
TGTGCCAGTAGTGTCACCGGGACTAGCGGCAATGAGCAGTTCTTC
CASSVTGTSGNEQFF
>NA|TRBV9|TRBJ1-4|TRBD1
TGTGCCAGCAGCGGACCGGGACAGGGGGATGAAAAACTGTTTTTT
CASSGPGQGDEKLFF
>many|TRBV20-1|TRBJ2-3|NA
TGCAGTGCTAAGAGCACAGATACGCAGTATTTT
CSAKSTDTQYF
>few|TRBV2|TRBJ1-5|TRBD1
TGTGCCAGCAGCGGACAGGGTCTAAATCAGCCCCAGCATTTT
CASSGQGLNQPQHF
>NA|TRBV9|TRBJ2-1|NA
TGTGCCAGCAGCGTAGATCTGGGTAGCTCCTACGAGCAGTTCTTC
CASSVDLGSSYEQFF
>NA|TRBV4-2|TRBJ2-5|TRBD2
TGTGCCAGCGGCGACGGTAGCGGGGGGGAAGAGACCCAGTACTTC
CASGDGSGGEETQYF
>NA|TRBV9|TRBJ2-3|TRBD2
TGTGTCAGCAGCGTAGGGACTAGCGGTGAGGGTGGCACAGATACGCAGTATTTT
CVSSVGTSGEGGTDTQYF
>NA|TRBV6-6|TRBJ1-2|NA
TGTGCCAGCAGTTACAGTGGGGGTTATACCTATGGCTACACCTTC
CASSYSGGYTYGYTF
>few|TRBV7-2|TRBJ1-2|TRBD1
TGTGCCAGCAGCACGGGACAGGGGGAGTATGGCTACACCTTC
CASSTGQGEYGYTF
>NA|TRBV14|TRBJ2-1|NA
TGTGCCAGCAGCCAAGATACAACAGGAAGCAATGAGCAGTTCTTC
CASSQDTTGSNEQFF
>few|TRBV7-9|TRBJ2-1|TRBD1
TGTGCCAGCAGCTTAGGGATAATGGGGACAGGGGTTTCCAATGAGCAGTTCTTC
CASSLGIMGTGVSNEQFF
>NA|TRBV20-1|TRBJ2-4|NA
TGCAGTGCTAGAGAGGAAGTGTGGGCCAAAAACATTCAGTACTTC
CSAREEVWAKNIQYF
>once|TRBV6-1|TRBJ2-5|NA
TGTGCCAGCAGAGAAGGGCTCGAGACCCAGTACTTC
CASREGLETQYF
>NA|TRBV9|TRBJ2-7|NA
TGTGCCAGCAGCCCCGTGGGTTCCTACGAGCAGTACTTC
CASSPVGSYEQYF
>once|TRBV7-2|TRBJ2-5|TRBD2
TGTGCCAGCAGCCCAAGGGCGGGGGATCGGGGGACCCAGTACTTC
CASSPRAGDRGTQYF
>few|TRBV5-1|TRBJ1-2|TRBD1
TGCGCCAGCAGCCGGGACAGCATCTATGGCTACACCTTC
CASSRDSIYGYTF
>few|TRBV2|TRBJ2-1|TRBD1
TGTGCCAGCATTCCCGACAGGGAACTTTACAATGAGCAGTTCTTC
CASIPDRELYNEQFF
>NA|TRBV7-2|TRBJ2-5|TRBD2
TGTGCCAGCAGCTTATGGCTCGGCGGACTAGCGAACAATGAGCAGTACTTC
CASSLWLGGLANNEQYF
>NA|TRBV6-5|TRBJ2-7|NA
TGTGCCAGCAGTACCCCTCGGGTCAGAGGAACCTACGAGCAGTACTTC
CASSTPRVRGTYEQYF
>NA|TRBV12-3/TRBV12-4|TRBJ2-7|NA
TGTGCCAGCAGTTTCGGCAACTCCTACAATGAGCAGTACTTC
CASSFGNSYNEQYF
>many|TRBV29-1|TRBJ2-1|TRBD2
TGCAGCGTTGGGCGGGAGGAACAGTTCTTC
CSVGREEQFF
>few|TRBV7-7|TRBJ2-5|NA
TGTGCTAGCAGCCCAACCCCGGACAAACCCCAGTACTTC
CASSPTPDKPQYF
>NA|TRBV20-1|TRBJ1-4|TRBD1
TGCAGTGCTGGGATTACTCCGTTCGGGACAGGTGTTGAAAAACTGTTTTTT
CSAGITPFGTGVEKLFF
>few|TRBV4-3|TRBJ2-7|NA
TGCGCCAGCAGCCAAGTCCGACAGATGGGCGAGCAGTACTTC
CASSQVRQMGEQYF
>NA|TRBV5-1|TRBJ2-3|NA
TGCGCCAGCAGCTTGCGAGGGATTACAGATATGCAGTATTTT
CASSLRGITDMQYF
>NA|TRBV20-1|TRBJ2-6|TRBD2
TGCAGTGCTAAGGGACTAGCGACCTCCTCTGGGGCCAACGTCCTGACTTTC
CSAKGLATSSGANVLTF
>NA|TRBV6-2/TRBV6-3|TRBJ2-5|NA
TGTGCCAGCAGTTTCCCCCGGACAGAAGGCGAGACCCAGTACTTC
CASSFPRTEGETQYF
>NA|TRBV11-2|TRBJ2-7|NA
TGTGCCAGCAGCCTTGCCGCCGGGACACTCGGCGAGCAGTACTTC
CASSLAAGTLGEQYF
>NA|TRBV7-2|TRBJ2-4|NA
TGTGCCAGCAGCCCCGGGGGAGTGGGGAACATTCAGTACTTC
CASSPGGVGNIQYF
>NA|TRBV25-1|TRBJ2-7|NA
TGTGCCAGCAGTGAACCCGTTGGGGAGCAGTACTTC
CASSEPVGEQYF
>NA|TRBV18|TRBJ2-1|NA
TGTGCCAGCTCACCTCAGGCCGTTCTGGGCGGTGAGCAGTTCTTC
CASSPQAVLGGEQFF
>NA|TRBV28|TRBJ1-1|NA
TGTGCCACTATCAGCCGGGCAGCGTTCACTGAAGCTTTCTTT
CATISRAAFTEAFF
>few|TRBV7-2|TRBJ1-2|TRBD1
TGTGCCAGCAGCAAACCGGGACAGGGTCTCTATGGCTACACCTTC
CASSKPGQGLYGYTF
>NA|TRBV7-2|TRBJ2-5|NA
TGTGCCAGCAGCGGAAGCGGGCAGACCCAGTACTTC
CASSGSGQTQYF
>NA|TRBV29-1|TRBJ1-1|NA
TGCAGCGTTGCGACTTCTACAGTTGAAGCTTTCTTT
CSVATSTVEAFF
>few|TRBV29-1|TRBJ2-3|TRBD1
TGCAGCGAAAGACAGGGGGCAGATACGCAGTATTTT
CSERQGADTQYF
>NA|TRBV12-3/TRBV12-4|TRBJ2-7|TRBD1
TGTGCCAGCAGTTTCGGCGGTGGTCAGGGGGCTTACGAGCAGTACTTC
CASSFGGGQGAYEQYF
>once|TRBV5-1|TRBJ2-7|NA
TGCGCCAGCAGCTTCGGGGCGGGGACTTCAGAGCAGTACTTC
CASSFGAGTSEQYF